This is a list of T cell receptor beta chains from one sample in a study of vaccination effects on CD4 cells after COVID-19. Sequenced by immunoSEQ multiplex PCR; TCRdb stores in-frame clones only, minus some. Seen here are fewer than 90,000 clones, more than 60% observed once, and the top ten hold more than 0.85%. No antigen has been assigned to these receptors. Sequencing was performed on CD4+ T cells from PBMCs cultured with HCoV-OC43 spike peptides, taken after COVID-19 vaccination. Receptors originate from a human donor who received a COVID-19 vaccine. CDR3s include the opening cysteine and the closing phenylalanine or tryptophan. A D gene is named only where the DNA matches it firmly. Not every row has a clone size; where given, it reads once, few, many or a size class.

cdr3_aa	cdr3_nt	d_call	clone_size	v_call	cdr3_length	j_call
CASSPGIQTEAFF	TGTGCCAGCAGCCCGGGGATACAAACTGAAGCTTTCTTT	-	-	TRBV3-1/TRBV3-2	13	TRBJ1-1
CASSKEGTGERSNQPQHF	TGTGCCAGCAGCAAAGAGGGAACAGGGGAACGTAGCAATCAGCCCCAGCATTTT	-	-	TRBV21-1	18	TRBJ1-5
CASSLRQGASPLHF	TGTGCCAGCAGCCTTAGACAGGGGGCTTCACCCCTCCACTTT	TRBD1	-	TRBV3-1/TRBV3-2	14	TRBJ1-6
CASSEFPGAARPGSKNIQYF	TGTGCCAGCAGCGAATTCCCAGGGGCCGCGCGACCTGGGAGCAAAAACATTCAGTACTTC	-	-	TRBV7-8	20	TRBJ2-4
CASSLGTPLEPQHF	TGTGCCAGCAGTTTAGGGACCCCGTTGGAGCCCCAGCATTTT	-	-	TRBV27	14	TRBJ1-5
CASSLGGVTDNEQFF	TGCGCCAGCAGCTTGGGCGGAGTCACCGACAATGAGCAGTTCTTC	-	-	TRBV5-1	15	TRBJ2-1
CASSLEGWAEAFF	TGTGCCAGCAGCTTAGAAGGGTGGGCTGAAGCTTTCTTT	-	few	TRBV11-2	13	TRBJ1-1
CASSLAVGEYTEAFF	TGTGCCAGCTCACTTGCCGTGGGGGAATACACTGAAGCTTTCTTT	-	-	TRBV18	15	TRBJ1-1
CASSRDRVGDGYTF	TGTGCCAGCAGCAGAGACAGGGTGGGAGATGGCTACACCTTC	TRBD1	-	TRBV6-5	14	TRBJ1-2
CASSLSGFGDNSPLHF	TGCGCCAGCAGCTTGTCAGGGTTTGGCGACAATTCACCCCTCCACTTT	-	-	TRBV5-1	16	TRBJ1-6
CASSLSPSLGLGTQYF	TGTGCCAGCAGCTTATCCCCTAGTCTCGGGTTAGGTACGCAGTATTTT	-	-	TRBV7-2	16	TRBJ2-3
CASSVGNQRGTEAFF	TGTGCCAGCAGCGTAGGGAATCAGAGGGGCACTGAAGCTTTCTTT	-	-	TRBV9	15	TRBJ1-1
CSASWTGNTGELFF	TGCAGTGCTAGTTGGACAGGGAACACCGGGGAGCTGTTTTTT	TRBD1	-	TRBV20-1	14	TRBJ2-2
CASSFTVGTGNQPQHF	TGTGCCAGCAGCTTTACCGTGGGAACTGGCAATCAGCCCCAGCATTTT	-	few	TRBV5-5	16	TRBJ1-5
CASSLGLDSGANVLTF	TGTGCCAGCAGCCTAGGACTGGATTCTGGGGCCAACGTCCTGACTTTC	-	few	TRBV7-3	16	TRBJ2-6
CASSENLSGGVAYF	TGTGCCAGCAGTGAAAATTTAAGCGGGGGGGTTGCGTACTTC	TRBD2	-	TRBV2	14	TRBJ2-4
CASSLWVGSPLHF	TGTGCCAGCAGTTTATGGGTTGGTTCACCCCTCCACTTT	-	once	TRBV28	13	TRBJ1-6
CATMGPIRGLGYTF	TGTGCCACCATGGGACCGATCAGGGGGCTTGGCTACACCTTC	TRBD1	-	TRBV19	14	TRBJ1-2
CASSERGGIRYGYTF	TGTGCCAGCAGTGAAAGAGGGGGCATTAGGTATGGCTACACCTTC	TRBD1	-	TRBV2	15	TRBJ1-2
CSASSAAVMNTEAFF	TGCAGTGCTAGTTCGGCAGCGGTAATGAACACTGAAGCTTTCTTT	-	-	TRBV20-1	15	TRBJ1-1
CASSPSMFETGVHNEQFF	TGTGCCAGCTCACCATCAATGTTTGAGACAGGGGTGCACAATGAGCAGTTCTTC	TRBD1	-	TRBV18	18	TRBJ2-1
CASSNEAEAFF	TGTGCCAGCAGTAACGAAGCTGAAGCTTTCTTT	-	-	TRBV6-1	11	TRBJ1-1
CATRDSQETQYF	TGTGCCACTAGGGACAGTCAAGAGACCCAGTACTTC	TRBD1	-	TRBV24-1	12	TRBJ2-5
CASSYSLAELQETQYF	TGTGCCAGCAGTTACTCACTAGCGGAGCTCCAAGAGACCCAGTACTTC	TRBD2	-	TRBV6-5	16	TRBJ2-5
CASSIGTGDSNYGYTF	TGTGCCAGTAGTATTGGGACAGGGGATTCTAACTATGGCTACACCTTC	TRBD1	-	TRBV19	16	TRBJ1-2
CASSPQGWNTDTQYF	TGTGCCAGCAGCCCACAGGGGTGGAACACAGATACGCAGTATTTT	TRBD1	-	TRBV7-7	15	TRBJ2-3
CASSSRTGGPDTQYF	TGTGCCAGCAGTTCCAGGACGGGGGGGCCAGATACGCAGTATTTT	TRBD2	-	TRBV6-6	15	TRBJ2-3
CASSPVAGGPKETQYF	TGTGCCAGCTCACCAGTAGCGGGGGGGCCTAAGGAGACCCAGTACTTC	TRBD2	once	TRBV18	16	TRBJ2-5
CASSPVQGKGDTEAFF	TGCGCCAGCAGCCCAGTCCAGGGAAAAGGCGACACTGAAGCTTTCTTT	-	few	TRBV4-1	16	TRBJ1-1
CASSWAGQVSTEAFF	TGCGCCAGCAGCTGGGCCGGACAGGTTAGCACTGAAGCTTTCTTT	TRBD1	-	TRBV5-1	15	TRBJ1-1
CAWDPEAASTEAFF	TGTGCCTGGGACCCCGAGGCTGCGAGCACTGAAGCTTTCTTT	-	-	TRBV30	14	TRBJ1-1
CASSEYSRQELNTEAFF	TGTGCCAGCAGTGAATATTCGAGACAAGAATTGAACACTGAAGCTTTCTTT	-	-	TRBV6-1	17	TRBJ1-1
CASSPDRTGGDNSPLHF	TGTGCCAGCAGCCCTGACAGGACTGGGGGAGATAATTCACCCCTCCACTTT	-	few	TRBV27	17	TRBJ1-6
CASSLGDSPYGYTF	TGCGCCAGCAGCTTGGGGGACAGTCCCTATGGCTACACCTTC	TRBD1	-	TRBV5-1	14	TRBJ1-2
CASSEVRGTEAFF	TGTGCCAGCAGTGAAGTTAGGGGCACTGAAGCTTTCTTT	-	-	TRBV6-1	13	TRBJ1-1
CASSLFRGGGYTF	TGTGCCAGCAGTTTATTCAGGGGTGGTGGCTACACCTTC	-	-	TRBV28	13	TRBJ1-2
CASSRDRTSNYGYTF	TGTGCCAGCAGCCGAGACCGGACCTCTAACTATGGCTACACCTTC	-	-	TRBV6-5	15	TRBJ1-2
CASSPGTYNVREQFF	TGTGCCAGCAGCCCCGGGACTTACAATGTGAGGGAGCAGTTCTTC	-	-	TRBV5-6	15	TRBJ2-1
CASSLPQGGVAQPQHF	TGTGCCAGCAGCTTGCCCCAGGGAGGGGTGGCTCAGCCCCAGCATTTT	-	-	TRBV11-1	16	TRBJ1-5
CASSHGLNYGYTF	TGTGCCAGCAGCCACGGGCTCAACTATGGCTACACCTTC	-	many	TRBV4-2	13	TRBJ1-2
CASSPEGETQYF	TGCGCCAGCAGCCCGGAGGGGGAGACCCAGTACTTC	-	few	TRBV5-1	12	TRBJ2-5
CASSLEQNTGELFF	TGTGCCAGCAGCTTAGAACAGAACACCGGGGAGCTGTTTTTT	-	-	TRBV7-7	14	TRBJ2-2